This T cell receptor (beta chain) was retrieved from a study of graft-versus-host responses after intestinal transplantation. Study details: Transplants were multivisceral, liver-intestinal, or isolated intestinal.

A remark on this clone: Antigen specificity is unknown.

Measured with immunoSEQ multiplex PCR; TCRdb has only the in-frame clones, and not every one. This sample has some 110,000 clones; more than 85% occur once, and the top ten carry around 1.2%. This CDR3 has 13 residues. The germline V gene has CDR1 SQVTM and CDR2 ANQGSEA. Trimming removed 7 bases from V and 3 bases from J, with 16 bases in between. This TCR was sampled from a human donor who was the organ donor for an intestinal transplant. This sample comprised unstimulated CD8+ T cells sorted from spleen or lymph node cells, obtained before transplant. The chain carries TRBV29-1 and TRBJ2-7, with TRBD2 as a possible D gene (5 bases). DNA for the CDR3: TGCAGCGCTGCCGGACTCACGGACTACGAGCAGTACTTC. This encodes CSAAGLTDYEQYF.